The rows below give T cell receptor beta chains drawn from one sample of a study of beta chain features in type 1 diabetes. Only in-frame clones appear in the TCRdb table, and some are missing; sequencing was by immunoSEQ multiplex PCR. The sample lists over 600,000 clones, around an eighth occurring once. Material: naive CD4+ T cells from blood. These receptors all come from a man aged 25 to 45 with type 1 diabetes. CDR3s include the opening cysteine and the closing phenylalanine or tryptophan. The D gene is left open where the match is weak. Rows give clone size only sometimes, using once, few, many, or a class for an expanded clone.

D | size | J | V | DNA | CDR3
TRBD1 | . | TRBJ2-3 | TRBV28 | TGTGCCAGCAGGACTGGACAGGGGAGCACAGATACGCAGTATTTT | CASRTGQGSTDTQYF
TRBD1 | . | TRBJ2-7 | TRBV6-1 | TGTGCCAGCATTTTAGGACAGGGCTACGAGCAGTACTTC | CASILGQGYEQYF
. | . | TRBJ1-4 | TRBV30 | TGTGCCTGGGGGACCCGGGCCGTGAATGAAAAACTGTTTTTT | CAWGTRAVNEKLFF
TRBD1 | few | TRBJ1-2 | TRBV4-2 | TGTGCCAGCAGCCAAATCCCGGGACAGGGGGAGGCTAACTATGGCTACACCTTC | CASSQIPGQGEANYGYTF
TRBD2 | few | TRBJ2-5 | TRBV9 | TGTGCCAGCAGCGTAGTGGGGACTAGCGGCGAGACCCAGTACTTC | CASSVVGTSGETQYF
. | few | TRBJ1-5 | TRBV5-1 | TGCGCCAGCAGCCCCGGACCGATCAATCAGCCCCAGCATTTT | CASSPGPINQPQHF
. | few | TRBJ2-7 | TRBV6-5 | TGTGCCAGCATGGGGGCAGGCGACGAGCAGTACTTC | CASMGAGDEQYF
TRBD2 | . | TRBJ2-3 | TRBV6-5 | TGTGCCAGCAGTTACTCTTGGCGGGGGGTTGGAGATACGCAGTATTTT | CASSYSWRGVGDTQYF
. | . | TRBJ2-3 | TRBV11-2 | TGTGCCAGCAGGTCTAATGCGGGGGCAGCAGATACGCAGTATTTT | CASRSNAGAADTQYF
TRBD2 | few | TRBJ2-1 | TRBV7-3 | TGTGCCAGCAGCCCCGCCAGCGGGGGAGCCTACAATGAGCAGTTCTTC | CASSPASGGAYNEQFF